The T cell receptor (beta chain) under discussion was sequenced for a study of identical twins. Study results and caveats: Analyses of zero insertions could, in part, be confounded by invariant MAIT and iNKT cells.

Remarks on this clonotype: What it binds is unknown.

Healthy Caucasians supplied all donations. cDNA carried unique molecular identifiers, and a universal primer site was added by template switching. Each CDR3 protein gets one entry after TCRdb re-called the 5' RACE reads with MiXCR. The table includes roughly 1.6 million distinct CDR3 sequences, around 33% detected once. This CDR3 contains 14 residues. CDR1 is MNHNS, CDR2 SASEGT, per germline. The V end was cut by 1 base, the J end by 11 bases, with 17 bases between. Sequencing was performed on cord blood. The TCR sequence derives from a newborn girl in good health. The gene calls are TRBV6-1 and TRBJ1-1, with D tentatively TRBD1 (5 bases). The chain's CDR3 is CASSEVNGAGTAFF. DNA of the CDR3: TGTGCCAGCAGTGAAGTAAACGGGGCGGGGACGGCTTTCTTT.